Listed below are T cell receptor beta chains from one sample, sequenced in a study of human T cells and chemical hapten exposure. TCRdb reprocessed the RACE reads with MiXCR, giving one entry per CDR3 protein. The sample holds roughly 200,000 distinct CDR3 sequences, about a fifth seen once. This specimen was whole blood, taken in connection with sensitization to the hapten diphenylcyclopropenone (DPC). The receptors here all came from a woman aged 45-65 years with alopecia areata. Some clones in this sample may be carry-over from other donors' samples. Both conserved end residues are trimmed from each CDR3.

TRBJ1-5	TRBV2	10	ASRRSNQPQH
TRBJ1-6	TRBV4-1	15	ASSQVSRPNPDSPLH
TRBJ2-5	TRBV7-3	13	ASSLLASRMETQY
TRBJ2-1	TRBV20-1	13	SASIAPHSYNEQF
TRBJ2-2	TRBV5-1	13	ASSLADRDTGELF
TRBJ2-5	TRBV27	10	ASSGGDETQY
TRBJ1-5	TRBV12-3/TRBV12-4	11	ASSLERSQPQH
TRBJ1-6	TRBV2	13	ASTEQGSSSSPLH
TRBJ2-7	TRBV5-1	12	ASSLKRASGEQY
TRBJ2-1	TRBV25-1	13	ASSRQGGVNNEQF
TRBJ1-1	TRBV7-8	13	ASSLEAGGRTEAF
TRBJ1-2	TRBV12-3/TRBV12-4	11	ASSAMGVGGYT
TRBJ2-7	TRBV29-1	12	SVGATTVSYEQY
TRBJ2-3	TRBV10-3	12	AISARGSIDTQY
TRBJ2-5	TRBV29-1	13	SAVKGPGLRETQY
TRBJ2-1	TRBV20-1	9	SARREPQQF
TRBJ1-5	TRBV7-9	10	ASSLGATTQH
TRBJ2-3	TRBV29-1	10	SIGRDTDTQY
TRBJ2-1	TRBV24-1	14	ATSAPLAGGPEWLF
TRBJ1-5	TRBV7-2	15	ASSLAPLGRINQPQH
TRBJ2-5	TRBV11-2	12	ASSPGQPQETQY
TRBJ2-3	TRBV7-6	12	ASTKEEATDTQY
TRBJ2-7	TRBV5-1	10	ASRTDDYEQY
TRBJ2-3	TRBV29-1	11	SVGGSRTDTQY
TRBJ2-7	TRBV6-6	10	ASSYEGNEQY
TRBJ1-1	TRBV5-1	12	ASSLGAASREAF
TRBJ2-6	TRBV6-1	17	ASSDQWAGTLAGANVLT
TRBJ2-1	TRBV21-1	12	ASRGLAAYNEQF